A single sample gave rise to the 22 T cell receptor beta chains below, sequenced in a study of T cells in Graves' hyperthyroidism and ophthalmopathy. Amplification targeted TCR beta CDR3 regions from RNA transcripts. TCR CDR3 regions were first amplified by RT-PCR with HTBI primers. TCRdb analysed the multiplex PCR reads with MiXCR anew, one entry per CDR3 protein. The sample shows roughly 530,000 distinct CDR3 sequences, 15% to 20% of them seen only once. Input material: blood. The receptors were sampled from a woman in her late teens or twenties with Graves' ophthalmopathy.

This clonotype occurred many times. The V gene is TRBV10-3, the J gene TRBJ2-1; D unclear. Germline V CDR1 and CDR2: ENHRY, SYGVKD. The CDR3 is 12 residues long. Trimming shortened V by 3 bases and J by 5 bases, and 5 bases separated the two germline ends. This CDR3 reads CAISEEDNEQFF. CDR3 coding DNA: TGTGCCATCAGTGAAGAGGACAATGAGCAGTTCTTC.

The rearrangement joins TRBV6-1 to TRBJ2-2, with a possible D match to TRBD1 (7 bases). With 6 bases removed from V and 4 bases from J, the gap between germline ends came to 15 bases. CDR3 length equals 15 residues. From germline, CDR1 is MNHNS and CDR2 SASEGT. The CDR3 DNA follows: TGTGCCAGCAGGGACTACAGGGGAGTCACCGGGGAGCTGTTTTTT. It codes for CASRDYRGVTGELFF.

The sample holds many counts of this clonotype. This chain connects TRBV7-3 to TRBJ2-5; the D gene is possibly TRBD1 (7 bases). The germline V gene encodes CDR1 SGHTA and CDR2 FQGTGA. The CDR3 is 14 amino acids. Trimming cost V 4 bases and J 3 bases, with 12 bases left between them. The DNA of the CDR3 is TGTGCCAGCAGCTCCACAGGGGAGGAAGAGACCCAGTACTTC. Translated, it gives CASSSTGEEETQYF.

In its sample, this clonotype was seen many times. CDR3 nucleotide sequence: TGTGCCAGCAGTTTAGTCAGAATGAACACTGAAGCTTTCTTT. It yields the protein CASSLVRMNTEAFF. V and J are TRBV12-3 or TRBV12-4 and TRBJ1-1, with no clear D. V was trimmed by 1 base and J by 0 bases, leaving 6 bases between them. The length of the CDR3 is 14 residues.

The gene calls are TRBV5-1 and TRBJ1-2; D may be TRBD1 (5 bases). CDR1 SGHRS and CDR2 YFSETQ come from the germline V gene. V lost 0 bases and J lost 5, with 11 bases in between. This CDR3 is built from 14 residues. CDR3 in DNA: TGCGCCAGCAGCTTGGAGGGGCAGCGTTATGGCTACACCTTC. Its translation is CASSLEGQRYGYTF.

The table lists this clonotype with a few counts. This chain's CDR3 is CASSQVLADSYEQYF. The CDR3 DNA is TGCGCCAGCAGCCAAGTCCTAGCGGATTCCTACGAGCAGTACTTC. The genes are TRBV4-1 and TRBJ2-7; TRBD2 matches 7 bases. CDR1 and CDR2 from the germline V gene are MGHRA and YSYEKL. This CDR3 contains 15 residues. Trimming removed 1 base from V and 1 base from J; junction bases left unmatched: 4.

This rearrangement joins TRBV4-1 to TRBJ2-4; 14 nucleotides agree with TRBD2. V shed 1 base and J 11 bases; nucleotides not matched to a gene: 10. Germline lookup yields CDR1 MGHRA and CDR2 YSYEKL. CDR3 size: 17 residues. Written as DNA, the CDR3 is TGCGCCAGCAGCCAAGCCCGGGGGACTAGCGGGAGACCCTTTCAGTACTTC. Protein product: CASSQARGTSGRPFQYF.

This clonotype was detected only a few times. The chain combines TRBV27 with TRBJ2-7, with D maybe TRBD2 (7 bases). Germline CDR1 and CDR2: MNHEY and SMNVEV (reference sequence). V lost 6 bases, J lost 1 base, and 19 bases lay in between. The CDR3 length is 16 residues. The CDR3 spells CASSPRRGRASYEQYF. CDR3 nucleotides: TGTGCCAGCAGCCCGCGAAGGGGGAGGGCTTCCTACGAGCAGTACTTC.

The chain couples TRBV12-3 or TRBV12-4 to TRBJ1-2; TRBD1 might be the D (5 bases). V was pared by 7 bases and J by 3 bases, with 21 bases between. The CDR3 runs to 16 residues. CDR3 amino acids: CASTPGGGFPYYGYTF. CDR3 nucleotides: TGTGCCAGCACCCCCGGGGGGGGGTTTCCCTACTATGGCTACACCTTC.

The rearrangement links TRBV6-1 to TRBJ2-1; 7 nucleotides line up with TRBD2. V shed 6 bases, J shed 5 bases, and the junction held 10 bases outside the gene matches. The V gene's germline CDR1 is MNHNS and CDR2 SASEGT. The CDR3 has 15 residues. The CDR3 reads CASREASGHNNEQFF. The CDR3 DNA reads TGTGCCAGCAGAGAGGCTAGCGGACACAACAATGAGCAGTTCTTC.

This clonotype was seen only a few times. The V call is TRBV27, the J call TRBJ2-6; 13 bases match TRBD2. There are 18 residues in the CDR3. The V gene's germline CDR1 is MNHEY and CDR2 SMNVEV (reference sequence). V lost 6 bases to trimming and J lost 2 bases; unmatched junction nucleotides: 7. The CDR3 reads CASRSTGTSGTGANVLTF. CDR3 DNA sequence: TGTGCCAGCAGGTCAACCGGGACTAGCGGGACTGGGGCCAACGTCCTGACTTTC.

This chain joins TRBV19 and TRBJ1-1; TRBD1 might be the D (6 bases). V was pared by 5 bases and J by 1 base, with 20 bases between. CDR1 is LNHDA, CDR2 SQIVND, per germline (reference sequence). The CDR3 contains 17 residues. The CDR3 sequence is CASSPLRRGAPNTEAFF. Written as DNA, the CDR3 is TGTGCCAGTAGTCCCTTGAGAAGGGGGGCACCGAACACTGAAGCTTTCTTT.

There are many counts of this clonotype. The rearrangement links TRBV14 to TRBJ2-7; maybe TRBD1 (6 bases). V gave up 1 base and J gave up 4 bases, with 11 bases separating them. The CDR3 spans 14 residues. Germline V gene data show CDR1 as SGHDN and CDR2 as FVKESK. DNA for the CDR3: TGTGCCAGCAGCCAAGGCCCCAGGGGTTACGAGCAGTACTTC. Its protein is CASSQGPRGYEQYF.

This clonotype was recorded at least ten times. This rearrangement joins TRBV5-6 to TRBJ1-1, with unresolved D. The CDR3 sequence is 13 residues long. Germline CDR1 reads SGHDT; CDR2 reads YYEEEE. V lost 1 base to trimming and J lost 3 bases, with 7 bases between them. CDR3 nucleotides: TGTGCCAGCAGCTTGCCAGCCGACACTGAAGCTTTCTTT. Amino acids: CASSLPADTEAFF.

Ten or more counts support this clonotype. This rearrangement joins TRBV18 to TRBJ2-7; D may be TRBD1 (6 bases). Trimming pared 6 bases from V and 4 bases from J, leaving 16 bases between. The length of the CDR3 is 14 residues. Germline CDR1 and CDR2: KGHSH and LQKENI. The CDR3 is CASSKGDTQYEQYF. The CDR3 DNA follows: TGTGCCAGCTCCAAGGGGGATACACAATACGAGCAGTACTTC.

At least ten counts were recorded for this clonotype. J is TRBJ2-3 and V is TRBV2, with 10 bases fitting TRBD2. The junction had 7 bases not matched to a gene; V was cut back by 8 bases and J by 2 bases. CDR1 is SNHLY and CDR2 is FYNNEI in the germline V gene. The CDR3 sequence is 15 residues long. CDR3 DNA: TGTGCCAGCGAACTAGCGGGGAGACTCACAGATACGCAGTATTTT. This translates into CASELAGRLTDTQYF. The full variable domain, rest sourced from reference TRBV2 and TRBJ2-3, is EPEVTQTPSHQVTQMGQEVILRCVPISNHLYFYWYRQILGQKVEFLVSFYNNEISEKSEIFDDQFSVERPDGSNFTLKIRSTKLEDSAMYFCASELAGRLTDTQYFGPGTRLTVL.

The chain uses TRBV5-1 and TRBJ1-1; TRBD1 agrees at 10 bases. CDR1 and CDR2 from the germline V gene are SGHRS and YFSETQ. J gave up 6 bases and V 1 base, and 9 bases lay outside the gene matches. This CDR3 has 16 residues. DNA for the CDR3: TGCGCCAGCAGCTTGAAATGGGACAGGGGAGTGTCTGAAGCTTTCTTT. Translating it yields CASSLKWDRGVSEAFF.

This clonotype was detected ten times or more. The chain uses TRBV7-3 and TRBJ2-2; D is uncertain. V was pared by 8 bases and J by 0 bases, with 10 bases between. Germline V gives CDR1 SGHTA, CDR2 FQGTGA. The CDR3 consists of 14 residues. CDR3 amino acids: CASGQPTNTGELFF. The CDR3 coding sequence is TGTGCCAGCGGGCAGCCGACGAACACCGGGGAGCTGTTTTTT.

This clonotype occurred many times. The chain is built from TRBV12-3 or TRBV12-4 and TRBJ1-5, with TRBD1 matching over 7 bases. There are 16 residues in the CDR3. J was trimmed by 1 base and V by 4 bases; bases with no gene match: 7. CDR3 coding DNA: TGTGCCAGCAGTTCTCGACAGGGAATGAGCAATCAGCCCCAGCATTTT. Protein: CASSSRQGMSNQPQHF.

With regard to this clonotype: With a much larger clone just one base away, this may be a read error. V and J are TRBV5-5 and TRBJ1-1; the D gene is possibly TRBD1 (5 bases). The CDR3 covers 13 residues. Germline CDR1 and CDR2: SGHKS and YYEKEE (reference sequence). CDR3 DNA: TGTGCCAACAGCTTGGTTCAAGGGGCTGAAGCTTTCTTT. Translating it yields CANSLVQGAEAFF.

This clonotype occurred a few times. One end of the junction is discordant with germline, which a read error may explain. This chain links TRBV5-1 with TRBJ2-1; D unclear. Per germline, CDR1 SGHRS and CDR2 YFSETQ. The CDR3 is made up of 16 amino acids. The chain's CDR3 is CASSYNFPGSYSEQFF. The CDR3 coding sequence is TGCGCCAGCAGCTATAACTTCCCGGGCTCCTACAGTGAGCAGTTCTTC.

This clonotype was seen at least ten times. V is TRBV7-9 and J is TRBJ1-1; D is perhaps TRBD1 (5 bases). The CDR3 runs to 13 residues. Trimming removed 5 bases at V and 11 bases at J, with 18 bases between. Per the germline V gene, CDR1 is SEHNR and CDR2 is FQNEAQ (reference sequence). DNA of the CDR3: TGTGCCAGCAGCATCCGCGACAGTCAGGAGGCTTTCTTT. Residues: CASSIRDSQEAFF.